Each of the 27 T cell receptor beta chains below was sequenced from the same sample in a study of blood T cell repertoires in COVID-19. Some clones are missing from TCRdb's copy, which holds only in-frame ones; the method was immunoSEQ multiplex PCR. This sample yields 9,700 or so clones, of which 75% to 90% are seen a single time; 7% to 9% belongs to the top ten. The sample comprised peripheral blood. The receptors were sampled from a man aged 65 to 79 with active COVID-19.

V usage is TRBV11-3 and J usage is TRBJ2-7; 9 positions match TRBD1. Germline-derived CDR1 and CDR2 are SGHNT and YENEEA. CDR3 length: 14 amino acids. V dropped 5 bases and J dropped 4; count of bases not matched to a gene: 6. CDR3 amino acids: CASSDRDREYEQYF. CDR3 nucleotides: TGTGCCAGCAGCGACCGGGACAGGGAATACGAGCAGTACTTC.

The V and J genes are TRBV3-1 (or the pseudogene TRBV3-2) and TRBJ1-2; D is unresolved. V lost 4 bases to trimming and J lost 8 bases, with 14 bases between them. This CDR3 is built from 13 residues. The germline CDR1 and CDR2 sequences are LGHDT and YNNKEL (reference sequence). This CDR3 is CASSLGRSKGYTF. The CDR3 coding sequence is TGTGCCAGCAGCCTGGGCAGATCGAAAGGCTACACCTTC.

This clone turned up a few times. The chain is built from TRBV19 and TRBJ2-5, with TRBD2 matching 9 bases. Germline trimming cut 5 bases from V and 1 base from J; bases unmatched to any gene: 8. The length of the CDR3 is 16 residues. Germline values: CDR1 LNHDA, CDR2 SQIVND (reference sequence). CDR3 bases: TGTGCCAGTAGTTCGCCGCGGGAGGGCCGCCAAGAGACCCAGTACTTC. Translation: CASSSPREGRQETQYF.

This clone showed up just once. The chain couples TRBV23-1 to TRBJ1-4, with D possibly matching TRBD1 (6 bases). TRBV23-1 is sorted into the ORF group, with uncertain function. The CDR3 runs 17 residues. Trimming cost V 4 bases and J 7 bases, with 22 bases left between them. For the CDR3, the DNA is TGCGCCAGCAGTCTCCCTGGGGGGGGCGAGATTGGTGAAAAACTGTTTTTT. Residues: CASSLPGGGEIGEKLFF.

The rearrangement links TRBV24-1 to TRBJ1-2, with TRBD1 matching 7 bases. There are 16 residues in the CDR3. Germline values: CDR1 KGHDR, CDR2 SFDVKD. The trim removed 5 bases at V and 4 bases at J, leaving 12 bases unmatched. In nucleotides, the CDR3 is TGTGCCACCAGTGGCTCGCAGGGGGTGGGGTCCTATGGCTACACCTTC. Amino acids: CATSGSQGVGSYGYTF.

This chain joins TRBV27 and TRBJ1-2, with D maybe TRBD1 (6 bases). V lost 2 bases to trimming and J lost 1 base, with 11 bases between them. This CDR3 has 15 residues. The germline CDR1 and CDR2 sequences are MNHEY and SMNVEV (reference sequence). CDR3 sequence reads: CASSLTGRGNYGYTF. CDR3 in DNA: TGTGCCAGCAGTTTAACAGGGAGGGGTAACTATGGCTACACCTTC.

The V call is TRBV7-6, the J call TRBJ2-3; 12 nucleotides line up with TRBD2. The CDR3 totals 15 residues. The J segment lost 3 bases and the V segment lost 4 bases, leaving 2 bases of the junction unmatched. Germline CDR1 reads SGHVS; CDR2 reads FNYEAQ. The DNA of the CDR3 is TGTGCCAGCAGCTGGACTAGCGGGACGACAGATACGCAGTATTTT. Translating gives CASSWTSGTTDTQYF.

A single count supports this clone. The chain uses TRBV9 and TRBJ2-1; 10 bases line up with TRBD2. Per germline, CDR1 SGDLS and CDR2 YYNGEE. The CDR3 sequence is 17 residues long. V shed 2 bases and J 0 bases; nucleotides not matched to a gene: 5. CDR3 loop: CASSVVGLADSYNEQFF. The CDR3 DNA follows: TGTGCCAGCAGCGTGGTAGGACTAGCGGACTCCTACAATGAGCAGTTCTTC.

The chain joins TRBV7-2 to TRBJ1-2; 7 nucleotides agree with TRBD1. V trimming: 3 bases; J trimming: 5 bases; junction bases outside the gene matches: 3. The CDR3 length is 13 residues. Germline V gene data show CDR1 as SGHTA and CDR2 as FQGNSA. CDR3 in DNA: TGTGCCAGCAGCTTTATACAGGGGTATGGCTACACCTTC. Its protein is CASSFIQGYGYTF.

Concerning this clone itself: The sample has other DNA sequences that encode this CDR3 too. This sequence joins TRBV30 and TRBJ1-2, with TRBD1 identical over 8 bases. V shed 1 base and J 7 bases; nucleotides not matched to a gene: 5. The CDR3 loop spans 13 amino acids. Looked up from germline, CDR1 is GTSNPN and CDR2 is SVGIG (reference sequence). CDR3 bases: TGTGCCTGGAGTGCTGGACAGGGCGCTGGCTACACCTTC. Translating gives CAWSAGQGAGYTF.

The J gene is TRBJ2-1, the V gene TRBV27, with D possibly matching TRBD1 (5 bases). Trimming left V 0 bases short and J 8 bases short, with 17 bases between. CDR1 MNHEY and CDR2 SMNVEV come from the germline V gene (reference sequence). The CDR3 is 16 residues long. The CDR3 loop reads CASSLSGTGAYDEQFF. The CDR3 DNA reads TGTGCCAGCAGTTTATCAGGTACTGGGGCTTATGATGAGCAGTTCTTC.

The chain carries TRBV19 and TRBJ1-5; a possible D gene is TRBD1 (5 bases). With 7 bases removed from V and 0 bases from J, the gap between germline ends came to 19 bases. The CDR3 runs to 17 residues. Germline-derived CDR1 and CDR2 are LNHDA and SQIVND (reference sequence). CDR3 coding DNA: TGTGCCAGTAAGGGGTCCTTTTCTTCTTATAGCAATCAGCCCCAGCATTTT. Translating it yields CASKGSFSSYSNQPQHF.

The J gene is TRBJ1-4, the V gene TRBV6-1; D is perhaps TRBD1 (5 bases). This CDR3 region has 16 residues. Germline V gene lookup returns CDR1 MNHNS and CDR2 SASEGT. Trimming shortened V by 0 bases and J by 0 bases, and 8 bases separated the two germline ends. The CDR3 bases are TGTGCCAGCAGTGAAGCGGGGCTGGCAACTAATGAAAAACTGTTTTTT. Translated: CASSEAGLATNEKLFF.

The J gene is TRBJ2-7, the V gene TRBV28; D unresolved. CDR1 and CDR2 from the germline V gene are MDHEN and SYDVKM. CDR3 length equals 13 residues. V was shortened by 5 bases and J by 2 bases, with 10 bases between the two germline ends. CDR3 DNA: TGTGCCAGCAGTCCGAATGGCCCCTACGAGCAGTACTTC. Its protein is CASSPNGPYEQYF.

V usage is TRBV7-9 and J usage is TRBJ2-7, with D possibly matching TRBD1 (5 bases). The CDR3 has 14 amino acids. Trimming left V 4 bases short and J 1 base short, with 11 bases between. Germline loops: CDR1 SEHNR, CDR2 FQNEAQ (reference sequence). The DNA of the CDR3 is TGTGCCAGCAGCTCAAGGGGAAGATCCTACGAGCAGTACTTC. Translating it yields CASSSRGRSYEQYF.

The genes are TRBV19 and TRBJ2-6; 9 bases map to TRBD1. This CDR3 contains 15 residues. Trimming at V came to 9 bases and at J to 0 bases, leaving 3 bases not matched to a gene. Germline values: CDR1 LNHDA, CDR2 SQIVND (reference sequence). The DNA for the CDR3 is TGTGCCAGCTGGGACAGGGACTCTGGGGCCAACGTCCTGACTTTC. It codes for CASWDRDSGANVLTF.

As DNA, the CDR3 is TGTGCCAGCAGACCACCGGGACTAGCGGGAGCCGGGGAGCTGTTTTTT. Encoded protein: CASRPPGLAGAGELFF. J is TRBJ2-2 and V is TRBV7-2; 14 nucleotides line up with TRBD2. CDR1 SGHTA and CDR2 FQGNSA come from the germline V gene. The CDR3 consists of 16 residues. The ends lost 6 bases at V and 6 bases at J; junction bases unmatched: 6.

The chain carries TRBV28 and TRBJ1-4, with 7 nucleotides matching TRBD1. This CDR3 contains 15 residues. Germline V lookup: CDR1 MDHEN, CDR2 SYDVKM. V trimming: 6 bases; J trimming: 5 bases; junction bases outside the gene matches: 9. CDR3 sequence: CASSLSGTENEKLFF. CDR3 coding DNA: TGTGCCAGCAGCCTGTCCGGGACAGAGAATGAAAAACTGTTTTTT.

This clone was detected once. The gene calls are TRBV7-2 and TRBJ2-3; TRBD1 is a possible D gene (6 bases). The V and J ends lost 5 bases and 2 bases respectively, with 8 bases between them. The CDR3 totals 13 residues. Germline V gives CDR1 SGHTA, CDR2 FQGNSA. CDR3 sequence reads: CASSLGATDTQYF. DNA for the CDR3: TGTGCCAGCAGCCTGGGGGCCACAGATACGCAGTATTTT.

This chain joins TRBV28 and TRBJ1-2; D is uncertain. Germline lookup yields CDR1 MDHEN and CDR2 SYDVKM. The CDR3 covers 12 residues. With 2 bases removed from V and 4 bases from J, the gap between germline ends came to 5 bases. CDR3 DNA: TGTGCCAGCAGTTTAGCGGCCTATGGCTACACCTTC. This codes for CASSLAAYGYTF.

The CDR3 bases are TGTGCCAGCAGTTCACTAGCGGGAGGGCCCCCTACGCAGTATTTT. The encoded protein is CASSSLAGGPPTQYF. This rearrangement joins TRBV27 to TRBJ2-3; 13 bases agree with TRBD2. J was trimmed by 8 bases and V by 4 bases; bases with no gene match: 6. Germline lookup yields CDR1 MNHEY and CDR2 SMNVEV (reference sequence). This CDR3 has 15 residues.

This clone was observed a few times. V usage is TRBV4-2 and J usage is TRBJ2-5, with 12 bases matching TRBD2. CDR3 length equals 16 residues. Germline V CDR1 and CDR2: LGHNA, YNFKEQ. The J segment lost 2 bases and the V segment lost 4 bases, leaving 5 bases of the junction unmatched. In DNA, the CDR3 is TGTGCCAGCAGCCGGGGGACTAGCGGGTTTCAAGAGACCCAGTACTTC. Translated: CASSRGTSGFQETQYF.

The gene calls are TRBV7-6 and TRBJ2-7; D not certain. Germline CDR1 and CDR2: SGHVS and FNYEAQ. The CDR3 is made up of 12 amino acids. Trimming removed 3 bases at V and 2 bases at J, with 5 bases between. As DNA, the CDR3 is TGTGCCAGCAGCTTGGGCACCTACGAGCAGTACTTC. Translated: CASSLGTYEQYF.

This clone occurred a few times. The genes are TRBV28 and TRBJ2-7; D is ambiguous. V gave up 3 bases and J gave up 5 bases, with 8 bases separating them. Germline-derived CDR1 and CDR2 are MDHEN and SYDVKM. CDR3 length: 12 amino acids. CDR3 in amino acids: CASSLLANEQYF. The CDR3 DNA follows: TGTGCCAGCAGTTTGCTGGCCAACGAGCAGTACTTC.

The rearrangement joins TRBV29-1 to TRBJ2-5; weak D call: TRBD1 (6 bases). Germline CDR1 and CDR2: SQVTM and ANQGSEA. V dropped 4 bases and J dropped 5 bases, with 11 bases sitting between them. The CDR3 contains 12 residues. The CDR3 DNA sequence: TGCAGCGTTGCAGGGGTATGGGAGACCCAGTACTTC. Amino acid sequence: CSVAGVWETQYF.

This clone was seen once. The chain has TRBV3-1 (or the pseudogene TRBV3-2) and TRBJ1-4, with 9 bases aligning to TRBD1. Germline trimming cut 4 bases from V and 3 bases from J; bases unmatched to any gene: 6. In germline, CDR1 is LGHDT, CDR2 YNNKEL (reference sequence). The CDR3 runs to 16 residues. CDR3 nucleotide sequence: TGTGCCAGCAGCCGGGATAGGACAGGGGCTAATGAAAAACTGTTTTTT. Residues: CASSRDRTGANEKLFF.

CDR3 nucleotides: TGTGCCAGCAGCCAGGGTGGCCTTGTCACCTACGAGCAGTACTTC. Amino acid sequence: CASSQGGLVTYEQYF. The rearrangement joins TRBV7-2 to TRBJ2-7, with D perhaps TRBD1 (5 bases). Germline CDR1 reads SGHTA; CDR2 reads FQGNSA. The ends were cut back, 5 bases at V and 2 bases at J, with 16 bases in the middle. CDR3 length equals 15 residues.